What follows are 3 T cell receptor beta chains derived from one specimen sequenced in a study of OX40 agonist ivuxolimab in advanced cancers. Library construction relied on the immunoSEQ multiplex PCR assay. In its TCRdb copy, this immuneACCESS table keeps in-frame sequences only and misses some clones. Where compared with another copy, unresolved V genes explain less than half of these, and the others have no known cause. The sample table shows roughly 80,000 clones, and about 80% are seen once. The ten top clones hold 6.5% to 8% of the sample. The source was CD4+ or CD8+ T cells sorted from blood, collected in a trial of the OX40 agonist ivuxolimab. The source is an adult with an advanced solid tumor such as melanoma, head and neck, liver or kidney cancer.

The chain uses TRBV7-2 and TRBJ2-2, with 10 bases aligning to TRBD2. Germline values: CDR1 SGHTA, CDR2 FQGNSA. J lost 4 bases, V lost 8 bases, and 4 bases had no gene match. The CDR3 contains 14 residues. CDR3 amino acids: CASRLAGVTGELFF. The CDR3 DNA reads TGTGCCAGCCGGCTAGCGGGGGTCACCGGGGAGCTGTTTTTT.

This rearrangement joins TRBV29-1 to TRBJ2-1; D unclear. CDR3 length: 17 amino acids. V was cut by 2 bases and J by 2 bases, with 19 bases left in between. Germline V gene lookup returns CDR1 SQVTM and CDR2 ANQGSEA. The CDR3: CSVEPTLYTSTYNEQFF. CDR3 bases: TGCAGCGTTGAACCTACTTTATATACCTCAACCTACAATGAGCAGTTCTTC.

The chain has TRBV10-3 and TRBJ2-1, with unresolved D. The CDR3 has 13 amino acids. Germline-derived CDR1 and CDR2 are ENHRY and SYGVKD. Trimming removed 4 bases at V and 15 bases at J, with 19 bases between. In DNA, the CDR3 is TGTGCCATCAGTGCTCTCCCGAGTCTAGGACGGTTCTTC. Its translation is CAISALPSLGRFF.